The present TCR beta chain was sequenced within a study of T cells in tuberculosis. Stated time point: new active TB diagnosis, blood taken before or within 7 days of starting treatment. Some clones are missing from TCRdb's copy, which holds only in-frame ones; the method was immunoSEQ multiplex PCR. The data show about 33,000 clones, with just over 90% seen just once and 5.5% to 7.5% held by the top ten. This CDR3 comprises 11 residues. The germline V and J ends were trimmed by 2 bases and 15 bases, with 11 bases remaining between them. Germline V gene data show CDR1 as MNHEY and CDR2 as SVGAGI. The sequence was collected from an adult with tuberculosis. Some clones in this sample may be carry-over from other donors' samples. The sample in question was PBMCs, obtained at tuberculosis diagnosis. The chain couples TRBV6-5 to TRBJ2-1; D is possibly TRBD2 (6 bases). CDR3 sequence (DNA): TGTGCCAGCAGTTACGTGGGACTCTCGTTCTTC. This encodes CASSYVGLSFF.